Listed here are 12 T cell receptor beta chains from one sample, sequenced in a study of T-cell memory formation after mild COVID-19. TCRdb ran MiXCR on the 5' RACE reads and lists one entry per CDR3 protein. The sample shows 550,000 to 650,000 distinct CDR3 sequences, approximately 15% of them seen only once. The sequenced material came from PBMCs or a T cell subset sorted from them (not recorded which). These receptors were taken from an adult woman who had mild COVID-19 (a few samples of this study predate the infection). Cell type and time point are not known.

The chain combines TRBV7-2 with TRBJ2-7; 8 bases fit TRBD1. V trimming: 4 bases; J trimming: 4 bases; junction bases outside the gene matches: 9. Germline-derived CDR1 and CDR2 are SGHTA and FQGNSA. There are 15 residues in the CDR3. In nucleotides, the CDR3 is TGTGCCAGCAGCTCGTGGACAGGGCTGTCTTACGAGCAGTACTTC. Residues: CASSSWTGLSYEQYF.

This clonotype was counted a few times. The chain links TRBV12-3 or TRBV12-4 to TRBJ2-2; D is possibly TRBD2 (6 bases). V lost 5 bases to trimming and J lost 4 bases, with 11 bases between them. The CDR3 loop spans 14 amino acids. The CDR3 protein is CASSVGGLTGELFF. CDR3 DNA sequence: TGTGCCAGCAGTGTCGGGGGTCTCACCGGGGAGCTGTTTTTT.

This chain connects TRBV6-6 to TRBJ2-3, with TRBD2 identical over 8 bases. Trimming at V came to 0 bases and at J to 2 bases, leaving 10 bases not matched to a gene. The CDR3 is 18 residues long. Germline loops: CDR1 MNHNY, CDR2 SVGAGI (reference sequence). The DNA for the CDR3 is TGTGCCAGCAGTTACTCGCCACCTAGCGGGTATATCACAGATACGCAGTATTTT. It encodes CASSYSPPSGYITDTQYF.

This clonotype has only a few counts. The rearrangement joins TRBV5-4 to TRBJ2-3; possibly TRBD1 for D (6 bases). Germline CDR1 SGHNT, CDR2 YYREEE (reference sequence). The CDR3 sequence is 15 residues long. V lost 5 bases, J lost 5 bases, and 18 bases lay in between. CDR3 DNA sequence: TGTGCCAGCAGTTGGGCAGGGGCCTTAGGAGATACGCAGTATTTT. This translates into CASSWAGALGDTQYF.

The V call is TRBV5-1, the J call TRBJ2-2; D ambiguous. V shed 4 bases and J shed 8 bases, with 18 bases lying between them. This CDR3 contains 15 residues. Per the germline V gene, CDR1 is SGHRS and CDR2 is YFSETQ. The CDR3 DNA reads TGCGCCAGCAGCCCCCAAGTGCTGAGTGAGGGGGAGCTGTTTTTT. Amino acid sequence: CASSPQVLSEGELFF.

A few counts support this clonotype. The V gene is TRBV27, the J gene TRBJ2-1, with 7 bases matching TRBD2. The V gene end was trimmed by 3 bases and the J gene end by 0 bases; junction bases not matched to a gene: 2. The CDR3 totals 15 residues. Germline values: CDR1 MNHEY, CDR2 SMNVEV (reference sequence). CDR3 nucleotide sequence: TGTGCCAGCAGTTTGGGGGGGTACTCCTACAATGAGCAGTTCTTC. It encodes CASSLGGYSYNEQFF.

This clonotype appeared many times. The chain is built from TRBV6-1 and TRBJ2-7, with 8 bases matching TRBD1. Per germline, CDR1 MNHNS and CDR2 SASEGT. This CDR3 region has 13 residues. With 8 bases clipped from V and 2 bases from J, the junction kept 5 bases outside the gene matches. The CDR3 protein is CASENRGTYEQYF. The DNA for the CDR3 is TGTGCCAGCGAGAACAGGGGGACCTACGAGCAGTACTTC.

The V call is TRBV20-1, the J call TRBJ1-2; D gene uncertain. In germline, CDR1 is DFQATT, CDR2 SNEGSKA (reference sequence). V was clipped by 4 bases and J by 7 bases, with 4 bases between them. The length of the CDR3 is 9 residues. The CDR3 nucleotides read TGCAGTGCTAATGGTGGCTACACCTTC. It encodes CSANGGYTF.

This clonotype was observed a few times. The chain carries TRBV18 and TRBJ2-3; the match to TRBD1 covers 8 bases. The length of the CDR3 is 15 residues. V lost 2 bases, J lost 1 base, and 2 bases stayed unmatched. CDR1 KGHSH and CDR2 LQKENI come from the germline V gene. The CDR3: CASSPLTGGTDTQYF. The CDR3 DNA is TGTGCCAGCTCACCATTGACAGGGGGCACAGATACGCAGTATTTT.

This chain connects TRBV27 to TRBJ2-2; D gene unclear. With 7 bases removed from V and 3 bases from J, the gap between germline ends came to 6 bases. CDR3 size: 12 residues. Germline CDR1 is MNHEY and CDR2 is SMNVEV (reference sequence). CDR3 bases: TGTGCCAGCAACGGTTACACCGGGGAGCTGTTTTTT. Protein sequence: CASNGYTGELFF.

This clonotype was observed a handful of times. This chain joins TRBV6-2 or TRBV6-3 and TRBJ2-7, with D perhaps matching TRBD2 (6 bases). Trimming cost V 7 bases and J 3 bases, with 16 bases left between them. Germline CDR1 is MNHEY and CDR2 is SVGEGT. This CDR3 has 14 residues. CDR3: CASKGQGGFYEQYF. For the CDR3, the DNA is TGTGCCAGCAAAGGGCAGGGAGGTTTCTACGAGCAGTACTTC.

This chain joins TRBV5-4 and TRBJ2-7, with 7 bases fitting TRBD2. The CDR3 is made up of 14 amino acids. V was clipped by 4 bases and J by 4 bases; unmatched bases: 8. From germline, CDR1 is SGHNT and CDR2 YYREEE (reference sequence). DNA of the CDR3: TGTGCCAGCAGCGCCGGGACTACCCTTTACGAGCAGTACTTC. Protein sequence: CASSAGTTLYEQYF.